This TCR beta chain appears in the sequencing data of a study of blood T cells in healthy people across ages. Broader study findings: While age rose, TCR beta diversity per million T cells dropped in a roughly linear way.

The CDR3 has 16 residues. Germline CDR1 and CDR2: SEHNR and FQNEAQ (reference sequence). Germline trimming cut 2 bases from V and 7 bases from J; bases unmatched to any gene: 11. Each donor was a healthy Caucasian individual from Russia, aged roughly 6 to 90. A second roughly 6 to 11 cycle PCR used barcoded and J-beta primers. MiXCR, run by TCRdb on the 5' RACE reads, gives a single entry per CDR3 protein. This sample has about 730,000 distinct CDR3 sequences, with 40% to 45% found just once. With respect to this clonotype: Antigen unknown.

The clonotype originates from a woman in her sixties in good health. The chain uses TRBV7-9 and TRBJ1-5; 7 positions agree with TRBD1. The sequenced sample was blood. The CDR3 DNA is TGTGCCAGCAGCTTATCTATGACAGGGTATAGGCAGCCCCAGCATTTT. Translating gives CASSLSMTGYRQPQHF.